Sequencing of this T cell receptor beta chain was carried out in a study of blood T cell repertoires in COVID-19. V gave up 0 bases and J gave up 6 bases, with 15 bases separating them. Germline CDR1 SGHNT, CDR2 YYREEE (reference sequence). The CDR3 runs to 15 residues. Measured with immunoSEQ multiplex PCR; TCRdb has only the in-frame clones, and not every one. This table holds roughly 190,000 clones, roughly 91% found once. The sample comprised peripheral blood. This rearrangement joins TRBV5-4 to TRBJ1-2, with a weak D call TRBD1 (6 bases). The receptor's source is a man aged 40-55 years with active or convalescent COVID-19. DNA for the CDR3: TGTGCCAGCAGCTTGGCTCGACGGGGGGCCAATGGCTACACCTTC. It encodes CASSLARRGANGYTF.